These 5 T cell receptor beta chains originate from one sample sequenced in a study of shared clonotypes between healthy human individuals (dated by TCRdb to 2018 to 2020). The library relied on the immunoSEQ multiplex PCR assay. Entries here come from immuneACCESS through TCRdb and include only in-frame sequences with V and J called. Some clones fail to appear in such tables; in the studies checked, an unresolved V gene covers under half of the shortfall, and the cause of the remainder is unknown. The sample table holds around 330,000 clones, of which roughly 70% were seen once. The ten biggest clones cover 10% of the sample. The sequencing sample was made of memory CD4+ T cells sorted from blood. The intended sense of this specimen's cell subset or site label: CD45RA-negative fraction. The receptors were sampled from a man younger than 40 in good health.

This clone occurred a few times. The rearrangement links TRBV2 to TRBJ1-1; tentative D call: TRBD1 (5 bases). The V end was cut by 7 bases, the J end by 7 bases, with 19 bases between. CDR3 length equals 14 residues. The germline V gene has CDR1 SNHLY and CDR2 FYNNEI. The CDR3 loop is CASMIRTGQGEAFF. CDR3 in DNA: TGTGCCAGCATGATTAGAACAGGCCAAGGTGAAGCTTTCTTT.

DNA of the CDR3: TGTGCCAGCAGCTTAAGTGTCGGGGAGCTGTTTTTT. Its translation: CASSLSVGELFF. J is TRBJ2-2 and V is TRBV7-2; D ambiguous. CDR3 length: 12 residues. Looked up from germline, CDR1 is SGHTA and CDR2 is FQGNSA. V was clipped by 2 bases and J by 7 bases, with 5 bases between them.

CDR3 nucleotides: TGTGCCAGCAGTGAGGTTGTTGAGCAGTTCTTC. Amino acid sequence: CASSEVVEQFF. The V gene is TRBV6-1, the J gene TRBJ2-1; D remains unclear. CDR1 and CDR2 from the germline V gene are MNHNS and SASEGT. V dropped 3 bases and J dropped 9 bases, with 6 bases sitting between them. The CDR3 extends over 11 amino acids.

This chain links TRBV7-8 with TRBJ2-7, with 10 bases fitting TRBD2. Germline CDR1 and CDR2: SGHVS and FQNEAQ. V shed 4 bases and J 1 base; nucleotides not matched to a gene: 7. The CDR3 is 16 residues long. The CDR3 spells CASSSRTSGKSYEQYF. The CDR3 bases are TGTGCCAGCAGCTCTAGGACTAGCGGAAAGTCCTACGAGCAGTACTTC.

This clone was found many times. The chain combines TRBV5-6 with TRBJ2-1; perhaps TRBD2 as D (6 bases). Germline V gene sequence: CDR1 SGHDT, CDR2 YYEEEE. The CDR3 has 15 amino acids. Trimming shortened V by 4 bases and J by 4 bases, and 15 bases separated the two germline ends. The CDR3 bases are TGTGCCAGCAGCCGCCCGACTAGGGTTTACAATGAGCAGTTCTTC. It codes for CASSRPTRVYNEQFF.